The 23 T cell receptor beta chains below were found in one sample sequenced in a study of cytomegalovirus exposure and HLA in healthy donors. The PCR contained 60 Vbeta and 13 Jbeta primers. The method was immunoSEQ multiplex PCR; TCRdb's version includes in-frame clones alone and lacks a portion of them. Among over 95,000 clones, about 76% were seen once, and the ten largest hold 9% to 15%. Sequences were obtained from PBMCs. Every receptor here comes from a woman between 40 and 55 years old in good health and CMV-seropositive.

This chain joins TRBV7-6 and TRBJ1-3; D unresolved. V shed 2 bases and J shed 6 bases, with 11 bases lying between them. The CDR3 loop spans 14 amino acids. Germline V gene data show CDR1 as SGHVS and CDR2 as FNYEAQ. The CDR3 nucleotides read TGTGCCAGCAGCTTACATTTATCAGAAAACACCATATATTTT. It yields the protein CASSLHLSENTIYF. The full variable domain, in which reference TRBV7-6 and TRBJ1-3 provide the parts outside the CDR3, is GAGVSQSPRYKVTKRGQDVALRCDPISGHVSLYWYRQALGQGPEFLTYFNYEAQQDKSGLPNDRFSAERPEGSISTLTIQRTEQRDSAMYRCASSLHLSENTIYFGEGSWLTVV.

V usage is TRBV5-1 and J usage is TRBJ2-7, with D hard to call. Germline V gene data show CDR1 as SGHRS and CDR2 as YFSETQ. The length of the CDR3 is 11 residues. The V gene lost 3 bases and the J gene lost 6 bases, with 7 bases spanning the gap. CDR3 coding DNA: TGCGCCAGCAGCTACGGAGCCGAGCAGTACTTC. Amino acids: CASSYGAEQYF.

V gene TRBV29-1 combines with J gene TRBJ2-3, with D possibly being TRBD1 (6 bases). Looked up from germline, CDR1 is SQVTM and CDR2 is ANQGSEA. The CDR3 totals 14 residues. V was clipped by 3 bases and J by 3 bases, with 13 bases between them. The CDR3 bases are TGCAGCGTTGATTTCCCCCAGGGGACAGATACGCAGTATTTT. Residues: CSVDFPQGTDTQYF.

The CDR3 DNA sequence: TGTGCCAGCAGCAGGGGGGTGGGCACTGAAGCTTTCTTT. This encodes CASSRGVGTEAFF. This chain connects TRBV6-6 to TRBJ1-1, with 7 nucleotides matching TRBD1. Germline loops: CDR1 MNHNY, CDR2 SVGAGI (reference sequence). This CDR3 has 13 residues. V lost 6 bases to trimming and J lost 4 bases; unmatched junction nucleotides: 5.

V gene TRBV18 combines with J gene TRBJ1-2, with D hard to call. The V gene's germline CDR1 is KGHSH and CDR2 LQKENI. V was clipped by 0 bases and J by 6 bases, with 17 bases between them. The CDR3 covers 16 residues. CDR3 DNA: TGTGCCAGCTCACCACCGTCCATTAGTGAGAGGCATGGCTACACCTTC. Protein sequence: CASSPPSISERHGYTF. Filled out from reference TRBV18 and TRBJ1-2, the complete variable domain reads NAGVMQNPRHLVRRRGQEARLRCSPMKGHSHVYWYRQLPEEGLKFMVYLQKENIIDESGMPKERFSAEFPKEGPSILRIQQVVRGDSAAYFCASSPPSISERHGYTFGSGTRLTVV.

This clone was counted a single time. The chain links TRBV9 to TRBJ2-1, with a possible D match to TRBD2 (7 bases). CDR3 size: 16 residues. Trimming cost V 8 bases and J 5 bases, with 23 bases left between them. CDR1 and CDR2 (germline): SGDLS, YYNGEE. The CDR3 reads CASRVGFAGANNEQFF. CDR3 in DNA: TGTGCCAGTCGAGTCGGGTTTGCGGGGGCTAACAATGAGCAGTTCTTC.

CDR3 loop: CASSFAGHTEAFF. As DNA, the CDR3 is TGCGCCAGCAGCTTTGCAGGGCACACTGAAGCTTTCTTT. The rearrangement joins TRBV5-1 to TRBJ1-1, with D perhaps matching TRBD1 (5 bases). This CDR3 region has 13 residues. Germline loops: CDR1 SGHRS, CDR2 YFSETQ. Deletions cut 2 bases from V and 3 bases from J, with 8 bases between.

The V and J genes are TRBV6-5 and TRBJ2-7; 9 positions match TRBD1. CDR1 is MNHEY, CDR2 SVGAGI, per germline. The CDR3 contains 15 residues. Germline trimming cut 4 bases from V and 4 bases from J; bases unmatched to any gene: 8. The CDR3 reads CASSLGTGFSYEQYF. DNA for the CDR3: TGTGCCAGCAGTTTGGGGACAGGGTTTTCGTACGAGCAGTACTTC.

The V gene is TRBV9, the J gene TRBJ2-7; D may be TRBD1 (6 bases). Germline CDR1 and CDR2: SGDLS and YYNGEE. V shed 3 bases and J shed 1 base, with 14 bases lying between them. The CDR3 has 15 amino acids. CDR3 protein: CASSGYGDMSYEQYF. CDR3 coding DNA: TGTGCCAGCAGCGGATACGGGGACATGTCCTACGAGCAGTACTTC.

The V and J genes are TRBV5-6 and TRBJ1-2; the D gene is possibly TRBD1 (6 bases). This CDR3 has 13 amino acids. V was shortened by 3 bases and J by 2 bases, with 8 bases between the two germline ends. Germline V gene sequence: CDR1 SGHDT, CDR2 YYEEEE. CDR3 DNA: TGTGCCAGCAGCTCCGGACAGAACTATGGCTACACCTTC. It encodes CASSSGQNYGYTF.

The chain uses TRBV19 and TRBJ1-2, with TRBD1 as a possible D gene (6 bases). V was pared by 9 bases and J by 8 bases, with 16 bases between. Germline loops: CDR1 LNHDA, CDR2 SQIVND (reference sequence). CDR3 size: 12 residues. The CDR3 DNA follows: TGTGCCAGCGACGAAGGGGGTGGCGGCTACACCTTC. Translating gives CASDEGGGGYTF.

The chain combines TRBV9 with TRBJ1-1; D unclear. V lost 0 bases and J 1 base, leaving 7 bases between the germline ends. Germline V CDR1 and CDR2: SGDLS, YYNGEE. This CDR3 has 14 amino acids. As DNA, the CDR3 is TGTGCCAGCAGCGTAGATTACACGAACACTGAAGCTTTCTTT. This codes for CASSVDYTNTEAFF.

This chain uses TRBV7-9 with TRBJ1-2, with 7 bases aligning to TRBD1. The CDR3 consists of 15 residues. V dropped 2 bases and J dropped 8; count of bases not matched to a gene: 11. Germline loops: CDR1 SEHNR, CDR2 FQNEAQ (reference sequence). CDR3 protein: CASSLRSTGAKGYTF. The CDR3 DNA reads as TGTGCCAGCAGCTTAAGGTCAACAGGGGCTAAAGGCTACACCTTC.

This chain links TRBV7-3 with TRBJ1-3; 8 bases are a match to TRBD1. Germline V gene lookup returns CDR1 SGHTA and CDR2 FQGTGA. CDR3 length: 17 residues. V dropped 2 bases and J dropped 1; count of bases not matched to a gene: 7. CDR3 sequence reads: CASSLFSGTGSGNTIYF. In DNA, the CDR3 is TGTGCCAGCAGCTTATTTTCTGGGACAGGTTCTGGAAACACCATATATTTT. The variable domain in full, completed from reference TRBV7-3 and TRBJ1-3, reads GAGVSQTPSNKVTEKGKYVELRCDPISGHTALYWYRQSLGQGPEFLIYFQGTGAADDSGLPNDRFFAVRPEGSVSTLKIQRTERGDSAVYLCASSLFSGTGSGNTIYFGEGSWLTVV.

V gene TRBV6-1 combines with J gene TRBJ1-1; TRBD1 agrees at 8 bases. Looked up from germline, CDR1 is MNHNS and CDR2 is SASEGT. V was pared by 8 bases and J by 2 bases, with 7 bases of the junction left unmatched. This CDR3 has 14 amino acids. The CDR3 bases are TGTGCCAGCGAAGACAGGGGTCTCAACACTGAAGCTTTCTTT. The encoded protein is CASEDRGLNTEAFF.

The chain employs TRBV5-1 and TRBJ1-5, with TRBD1 as a possible D gene (6 bases). The germline gives CDR1 SGHRS, CDR2 YFSETQ. Trimming took off 4 bases at V and 2 bases at J, with 13 bases between the two ends. CDR3 length: 15 residues. The CDR3 DNA follows: TGCGCCAGCAGCCCGGATGGGGGCGGCAATCAGCCCCAGCATTTT. As protein: CASSPDGGGNQPQHF.

V and J are TRBV7-2 and TRBJ1-2, with a tentative D call TRBD1 (6 bases). Germline V gene lookup returns CDR1 SGHTA and CDR2 FQGNSA. Between the trimmed V and J ends, which lost 8 bases and 2 bases, there was a span of 15 bases. The CDR3 totals 14 residues. The CDR3 DNA sequence: TGTGCCAGCCATGAGGGGGTCTTGAACTATGGCTACACCTTC. It codes for CASHEGVLNYGYTF. Based on the CDR3 plus reference TRBV7-2 and TRBJ1-2, the full variable domain is GAGVSQSPSNKVTEKGKDVELRCDPISGHTALYWYRQSLGQGLEFLIYFQGNSAPDKSGLPSDRFSAERTGGSVSTLTIQRTQQEDSAVYLCASHEGVLNYGYTFGSGTRLTVV.

This clone was counted only a few times. The chain uses TRBV2 and TRBJ1-5; perhaps TRBD1 as D (6 bases). V was cut by 5 bases and J by 4 bases, with 12 bases left in between. CDR1 is SNHLY, CDR2 FYNNEI, per germline. The CDR3 contains 14 residues. The CDR3 coding sequence is TGTGCCAGCAGTCCGACAGGTAGGAATCAGCCCCAGCATTTT. It encodes CASSPTGRNQPQHF. Variable domain in full (rest from reference TRBV2 and TRBJ1-5): EPEVTQTPSHQVTQMGQEVILRCVPISNHLYFYWYRQILGQKVEFLVSFYNNEISEKSEIFDDQFSVERPDGSNFTLKIRSTKLEDSAMYFCASSPTGRNQPQHFGDGTRLSIL.

The chain is built from TRBV27 and TRBJ1-6; D gene unclear. Trimming stripped 3 bases from V and 2 bases from J, with 14 bases between. The CDR3 is 17 amino acids. CDR1 and CDR2 (germline): MNHEY, SMNVEV (reference sequence). CDR3 protein: CASSFGWEGTYNSPLHF. The CDR3 DNA reads as TGTGCCAGCAGTTTTGGGTGGGAGGGCACCTATAATTCACCCCTCCACTTT.

This clone appeared once. V gene TRBV6-4 combines with J gene TRBJ1-2; D is possibly TRBD1 (5 bases). CDR3 length equals 14 residues. Germline V CDR1 and CDR2: MRHNA, SNTAGT. The V and J ends lost 2 bases and 5 bases respectively, with 12 bases between them. Written as DNA, the CDR3 is TGTGCCAGCAGTGACCAAGGGACTAGTTATGGCTACACCTTC. This codes for CASSDQGTSYGYTF.

A few counts support this clone. The chain joins TRBV11-3 to TRBJ2-2, with 10 bases identical to TRBD1. The CDR3 is 16 amino acids. In germline, CDR1 is SGHNT, CDR2 YENEEA. With V trimmed by 5 bases and J by 6 bases, 9 bases remained unmatched. CDR3 DNA sequence: TGTGCCAGCAGCCACCGGGACAGGGGATTTCCCGGGGAGCTGTTTTTT. Encoded protein: CASSHRDRGFPGELFF.

The rearrangement uses TRBV10-1 and TRBJ2-3; tentatively, D is TRBD1 (5 bases). Germline lookup yields CDR1 WNHNN and CDR2 SYGVQD (reference sequence). The V end lost 0 bases, the J end lost 4 bases, and 11 bases lay between the germline ends. CDR3 size: 15 residues. Here the CDR3 reads CASSESPRAADTQYF. The CDR3 nucleotides are TGCGCCAGCAGTGAGTCACCCAGGGCGGCAGATACGCAGTATTTT.

The V and J genes are TRBV5-6 and TRBJ2-3; TRBD2 agrees at 13 bases. Trimming cost V 4 bases and J 6 bases; bases outside gene matches: 8. The CDR3 length is 16 residues. The V gene's germline CDR1 is SGHDT and CDR2 YYEEEE. The CDR3 sequence: CASSLGLAGVQDTQYF. In nucleotides, the CDR3 is TGTGCCAGCAGCCTTGGACTAGCGGGGGTTCAGGATACGCAGTATTTT.